This T cell receptor beta chain was recovered during a study of shared clonotypes between healthy human individuals. Study overall: There were three CD4 naive, three CD4 memory, two CD8 naive and one CD8 memory plates per donor.

Trimming removed 4 bases from V and 7 bases from J; junction bases left unmatched: 3. The CDR3 is 13 residues long. Germline CDR1 and CDR2: ENHRY and SYGVKD. It was at deep level that the assay was run. Per sorted-subset replicate PCR, input was approximately 0.2 ug DNA, representing 30,000 to 35,000 T cell genomes. Per the authors' pipeline: ImmunoSEQ only sent back junction sequences with no quality scores, so filtering was done differently. TCRdb's copy holds only in-frame clones and misses some; the assay was immunoSEQ multiplex PCR. V, J and clone size reflect that table, while D and trimming were determined from the DNA. The sample records around 2.3 million clones, 95% being singletons.

The gene calls are TRBV10-3 and TRBJ2-2, with 7 bases lining up with TRBD1. The sequencing input was naive CD4+ T cells sorted from blood. Subset here: CD45RA+ positively selected. The sequence came from a man aged 18 to 35 in good health. The CDR3 region has the DNA TGTGCCATCAGTGTCCAGGGGGACGGGGAGCTGTTTTTT. Translated: CAISVQGDGELFF.